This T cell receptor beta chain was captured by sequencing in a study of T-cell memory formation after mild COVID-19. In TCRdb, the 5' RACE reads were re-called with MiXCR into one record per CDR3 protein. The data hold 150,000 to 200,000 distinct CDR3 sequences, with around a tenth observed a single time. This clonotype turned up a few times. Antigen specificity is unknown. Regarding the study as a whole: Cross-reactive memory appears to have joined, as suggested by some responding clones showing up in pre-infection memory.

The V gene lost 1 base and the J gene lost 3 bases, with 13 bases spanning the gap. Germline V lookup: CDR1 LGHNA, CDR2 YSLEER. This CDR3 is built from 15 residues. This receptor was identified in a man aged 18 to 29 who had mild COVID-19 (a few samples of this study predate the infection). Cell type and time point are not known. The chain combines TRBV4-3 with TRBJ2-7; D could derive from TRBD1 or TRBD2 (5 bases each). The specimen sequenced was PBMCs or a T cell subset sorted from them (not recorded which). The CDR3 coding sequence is TGCGCCAGCAGCCAAGGGAGGCAGGGTGTCTACGAGCAGTACGTC. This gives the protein CASSQGRQGVYEQYV.